This is a list of T cell receptor beta chains from one sample in a study of cytomegalovirus exposure and HLA in healthy donors. Only in-frame clones appear in the TCRdb table, and some are missing; sequencing was by immunoSEQ multiplex PCR. Of about 160,000 clones in the sample, approximately 79% were seen once. The source material was PBMCs. The origin of the receptors is a man aged 35-49 years in good health and CMV-seropositive. Each CDR3 is given with its conserved first and last residue. The D gene is left open where the match is weak. Size values are once, few and many counts, or a class for expanded clones, and some rows have none.

cdr3_length | j_call | d_call | clone_size | v_call | cdr3_aa | cdr3_nt
16 | TRBJ2-7 | TRBD1 | NA | TRBV18 | CASSYYRDRANYEQYF | TGTGCCAGCTCATACTACCGGGACAGGGCGAATTACGAGCAGTACTTC
13 | TRBJ2-7 | NA | NA | TRBV11-2 | CASSTRTALEQYF | TGTGCCAGCAGCACCAGGACAGCCCTCGAGCAGTACTTC
14 | TRBJ2-1 | NA | NA | TRBV4-2 | CASSQLDGYNEQFF | TGTGCCAGCAGCCAACTAGACGGGTACAATGAGCAGTTCTTC
16 | TRBJ2-3 | NA | NA | TRBV4-1 | CASSYPGLSKTDTQYF | TGCGCCAGCAGCTATCCGGGACTCTCTAAAACAGATACGCAGTATTTT
17 | TRBJ2-5 | TRBD1 | NA | TRBV5-4 | CASSFWVGQRYQETQYF | TGTGCCAGCAGCTTTTGGGTGGGACAGAGATACCAAGAGACCCAGTACTTC
13 | TRBJ1-1 | TRBD1 | once | TRBV5-1 | CASSSRGPTEAFF | TGCGCCAGCAGCTCAAGGGGGCCCACTGAAGCTTTCTTT
14 | TRBJ1-4 | NA | NA | TRBV30 | CAWSGDSTNEKLFF | TGTGCCTGGAGTGGGGACTCCACTAATGAAAAACTGTTTTTT
17 | TRBJ1-1 | TRBD1 | NA | TRBV10-3 | CAIREPGQFSLNTEAFF | TGTGCCATCAGGGAACCGGGACAGTTTTCTCTGAACACTGAAGCTTTCTTT
14 | TRBJ2-7 | TRBD2 | few | TRBV7-2 | CASAQGGGTYEQYF | TGTGCCAGCGCCCAGGGCGGGGGGACCTACGAGCAGTACTTC
13 | TRBJ1-5 | NA | NA | TRBV5-6 | CASSRYSNQPQHF | TGTGCCAGCAGCCGTTATAGCAATCAGCCCCAGCATTTT
13 | TRBJ2-7 | TRBD1 | NA | TRBV5-1 | CATRDSLRSEQYF | TGCGCCACCCGGGACAGCCTACGCTCCGAGCAGTACTTC
13 | TRBJ2-7 | NA | NA | TRBV25-1 | CASSEWLTYEQYF | TGTGCCAGCAGTGAATGGCTCACCTACGAGCAGTACTTC
19 | TRBJ1-1 | NA | NA | TRBV11-1 | CASSPQQGPYHAMNTEAFF | TGTGCCAGCAGCCCGCAACAGGGACCTTACCACGCCATGAACACTGAAGCTTTCTTT
15 | TRBJ2-7 | TRBD1 | once | TRBV4-1 | CASSQAQGPLGEQYF | TGCGCCAGCAGCCAAGCACAGGGGCCCCTAGGAGAGCAGTACTTC
13 | TRBJ1-1 | NA | NA | TRBV5-8 | CASSFPVVTEAFF | TGTGCCAGCAGCTTTCCAGTGGTGACTGAAGCTTTCTTT
14 | TRBJ2-1 | NA | NA | TRBV27 | CASSPSRVGNEQFF | TGTGCCAGCAGTCCATCACGGGTCGGCAATGAGCAGTTCTTC
14 | TRBJ1-1 | NA | NA | TRBV15 | CATSGDTPDTEAFF | TGTGCCACCAGCGGGGACACCCCGGACACTGAAGCTTTCTTT
15 | TRBJ1-6 | NA | NA | TRBV4-1 | CASSPPKGESSPLHF | TGCGCCAGCAGCCCACCCAAGGGGGAGAGTTCACCCCTCCACTTT
12 | TRBJ2-7 | TRBD1 | NA | TRBV18 | CASSRYRGEQYF | TGTGCCAGCTCAAGATACAGGGGCGAGCAGTACTTC
14 | TRBJ2-7 | NA | NA | TRBV7-9 | CASSPWDNSYEQYF | TGTGCCAGCAGCCCCTGGGACAACTCCTACGAGCAGTACTTC
20 | TRBJ1-2 | TRBD1 | few | TRBV9 | CASSADPPGTGMSSSYGYTF | TGTGCCAGCAGCGCCGACCCGCCCGGGACAGGGATGTCCTCTTCGTATGGCTACACCTTC
16 | TRBJ2-5 | NA | NA | TRBV4-2 | CASSQGQASRQETQYF | TGTGCCAGCAGCCAAGGGCAGGCTAGCCGCCAAGAGACCCAGTACTTC
19 | TRBJ1-5 | TRBD1 | few | TRBV7-2 | CASSHGQGPDLFSNQPQHF | TGTGCCAGCAGCCACGGACAGGGCCCAGACCTTTTCAGCAATCAGCCCCAGCATTTT
14 | TRBJ1-2 | NA | NA | TRBV10-3 | CAISELGEDYGYTF | TGTGCCATCAGTGAGTTGGGGGAGGACTATGGCTACACCTTC
13 | TRBJ1-1 | TRBD1 | NA | TRBV6-1 | CASSGQANTEAFF | TGTGCCTCTTCGGGACAGGCGAACACTGAAGCTTTCTTT
16 | TRBJ1-1 | NA | NA | TRBV15 | CATSRSPGGGGTEAFF | TGTGCCACCAGCAGATCCCCGGGAGGGGGTGGCACTGAAGCTTTCTTT
19 | TRBJ2-1 | NA | few | TRBV7-9 | CASSPQITGPQRSYNEQFF | TGTGCCAGCAGCCCCCAGATAACAGGGCCCCAACGGTCCTACAATGAGCAGTTCTTC